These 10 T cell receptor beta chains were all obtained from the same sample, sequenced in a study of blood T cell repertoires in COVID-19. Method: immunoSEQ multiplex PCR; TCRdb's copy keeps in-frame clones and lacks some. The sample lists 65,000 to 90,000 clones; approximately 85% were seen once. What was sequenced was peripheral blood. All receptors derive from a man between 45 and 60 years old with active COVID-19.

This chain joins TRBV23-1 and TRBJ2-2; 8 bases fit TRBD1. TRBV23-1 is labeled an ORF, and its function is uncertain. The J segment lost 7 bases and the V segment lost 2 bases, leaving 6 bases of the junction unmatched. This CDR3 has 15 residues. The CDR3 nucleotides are TGCGCCAGCAGTCAACAACAGGGGGTGGGCGGGGAGCTGTTTTTT. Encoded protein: CASSQQQGVGGELFF.

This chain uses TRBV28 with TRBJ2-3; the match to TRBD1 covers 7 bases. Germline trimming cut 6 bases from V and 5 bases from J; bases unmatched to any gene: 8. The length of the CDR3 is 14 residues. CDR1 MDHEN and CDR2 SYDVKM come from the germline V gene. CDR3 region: CASSSRQGKDTQYF. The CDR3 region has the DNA TGTGCCAGCAGCAGTAGACAGGGAAAAGATACGCAGTATTTT.

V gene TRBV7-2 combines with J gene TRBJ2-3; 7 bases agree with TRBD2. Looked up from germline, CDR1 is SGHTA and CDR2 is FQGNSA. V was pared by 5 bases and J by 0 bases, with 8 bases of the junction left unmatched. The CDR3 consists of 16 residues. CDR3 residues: CASSLTSAPSTDTQYF. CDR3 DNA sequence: TGTGCCAGCAGCCTCACTAGCGCCCCTAGCACAGATACGCAGTATTTT.

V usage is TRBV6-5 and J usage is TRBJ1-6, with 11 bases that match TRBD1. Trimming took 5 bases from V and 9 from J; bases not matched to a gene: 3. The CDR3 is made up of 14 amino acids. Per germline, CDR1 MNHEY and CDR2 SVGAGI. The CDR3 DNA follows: TGTGCCAGCAGTAGGGGACAGGGGGGTTCACCCCTCCACTTT. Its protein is CASSRGQGGSPLHF.

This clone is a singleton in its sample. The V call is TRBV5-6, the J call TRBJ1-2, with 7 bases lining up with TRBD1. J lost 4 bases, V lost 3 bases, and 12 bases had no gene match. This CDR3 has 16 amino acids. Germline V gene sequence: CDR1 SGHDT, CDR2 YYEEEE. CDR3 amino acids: CASSSRDRPLFYGYTF. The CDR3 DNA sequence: TGTGCCAGCAGCTCCCGGGACAGACCTCTCTTCTATGGCTACACCTTC.

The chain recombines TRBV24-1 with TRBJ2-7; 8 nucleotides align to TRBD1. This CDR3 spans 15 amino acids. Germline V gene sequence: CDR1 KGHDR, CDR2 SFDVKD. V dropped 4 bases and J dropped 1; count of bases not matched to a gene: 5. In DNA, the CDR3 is TGTGCCACCAGTGACCCCCGGGACAGGTCCTACGAGCAGTACTTC. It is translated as CATSDPRDRSYEQYF.

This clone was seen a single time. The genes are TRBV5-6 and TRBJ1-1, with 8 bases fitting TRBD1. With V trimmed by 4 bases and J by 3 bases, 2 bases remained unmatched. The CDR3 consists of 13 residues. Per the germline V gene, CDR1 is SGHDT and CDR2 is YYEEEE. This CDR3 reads CASSRDRYTEAFF. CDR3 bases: TGTGCCAGCAGCCGGGACAGGTACACTGAAGCTTTCTTT.

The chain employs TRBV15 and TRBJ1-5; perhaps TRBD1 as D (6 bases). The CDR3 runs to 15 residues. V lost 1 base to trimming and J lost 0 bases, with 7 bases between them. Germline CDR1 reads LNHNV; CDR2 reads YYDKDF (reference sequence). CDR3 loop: CATSRGGGSNQPQHF. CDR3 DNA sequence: TGTGCCACCAGCAGAGGAGGGGGTAGCAATCAGCCCCAGCATTTT. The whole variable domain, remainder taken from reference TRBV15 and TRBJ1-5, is DAMVIQNPRYQVTQFGKPVTLSCSQTLNHNVMYWYQQKSSQAPKLLFHYYDKDFNNEADTPDNFQSRRPNTSFCFLDIRSPGLGDTAMYLCATSRGGGSNQPQHFGDGTRLSIL.

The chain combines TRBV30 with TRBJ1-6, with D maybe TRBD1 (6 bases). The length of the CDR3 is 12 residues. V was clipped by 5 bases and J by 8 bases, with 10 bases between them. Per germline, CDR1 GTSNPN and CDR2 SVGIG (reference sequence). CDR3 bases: TGTGCCTGGGGGTACAGGGATTCACCCCTCCACTTT. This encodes CAWGYRDSPLHF.

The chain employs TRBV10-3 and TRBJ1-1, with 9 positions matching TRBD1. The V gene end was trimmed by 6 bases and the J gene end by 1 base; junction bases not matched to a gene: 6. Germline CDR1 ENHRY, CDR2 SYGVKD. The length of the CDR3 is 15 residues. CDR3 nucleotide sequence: TGTGCCATCAGGGAACCGGGACAGGGGAACACTGAAGCTTTCTTT. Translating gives CAIREPGQGNTEAFF.